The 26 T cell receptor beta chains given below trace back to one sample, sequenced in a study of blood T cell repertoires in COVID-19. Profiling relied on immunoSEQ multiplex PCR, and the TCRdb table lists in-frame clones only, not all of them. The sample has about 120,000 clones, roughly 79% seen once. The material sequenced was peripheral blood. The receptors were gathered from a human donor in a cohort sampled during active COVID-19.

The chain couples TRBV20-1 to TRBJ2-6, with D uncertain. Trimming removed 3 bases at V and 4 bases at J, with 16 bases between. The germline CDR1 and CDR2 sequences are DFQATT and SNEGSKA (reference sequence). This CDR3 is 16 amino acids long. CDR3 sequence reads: CSASADSLAGANVLTF. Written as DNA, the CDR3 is TGCAGTGCTAGTGCAGATTCCCTTGCCGGGGCCAACGTCCTGACTTTC.

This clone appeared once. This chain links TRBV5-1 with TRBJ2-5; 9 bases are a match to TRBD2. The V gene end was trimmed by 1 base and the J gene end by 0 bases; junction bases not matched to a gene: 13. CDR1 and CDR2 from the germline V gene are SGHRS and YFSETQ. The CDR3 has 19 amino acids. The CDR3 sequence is CASSLIPGIAGADQETQYF. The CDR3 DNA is TGCGCCAGCAGCTTGATTCCGGGAATAGCGGGGGCAGACCAAGAGACCCAGTACTTC. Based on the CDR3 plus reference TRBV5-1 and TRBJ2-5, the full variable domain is KAGVTQTPRYLIKTRGQQVTLSCSPISGHRSVSWYQQTPGQGLQFLFEYFSETQRNKGNFPGRFSGRQFSNSRSEMNVSTLELGDSALYLCASSLIPGIAGADQETQYFGPGTRLLVL.

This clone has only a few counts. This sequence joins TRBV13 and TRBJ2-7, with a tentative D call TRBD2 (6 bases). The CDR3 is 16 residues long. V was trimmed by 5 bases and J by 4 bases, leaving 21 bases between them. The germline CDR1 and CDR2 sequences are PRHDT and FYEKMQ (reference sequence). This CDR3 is CASSRGRDRDPYEQYF. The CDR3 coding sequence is TGTGCCAGCAGCCGAGGGCGGGACCGGGACCCTTACGAGCAGTACTTC.

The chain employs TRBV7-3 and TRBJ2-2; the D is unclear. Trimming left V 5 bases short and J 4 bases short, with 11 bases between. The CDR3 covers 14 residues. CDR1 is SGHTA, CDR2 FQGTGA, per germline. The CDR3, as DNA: TGTGCCAGCAGCCCCCCCTCGGGCACCGGGGAGCTGTTTTTT. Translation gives CASSPPSGTGELFF. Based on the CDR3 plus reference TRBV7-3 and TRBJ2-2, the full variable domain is GAGVSQTPSNKVTEKGKYVELRCDPISGHTALYWYRQSLGQGPEFLIYFQGTGAADDSGLPNDRFFAVRPEGSVSTLKIQRTERGDSAVYLCASSPPSGTGELFFGEGSRLTVL.

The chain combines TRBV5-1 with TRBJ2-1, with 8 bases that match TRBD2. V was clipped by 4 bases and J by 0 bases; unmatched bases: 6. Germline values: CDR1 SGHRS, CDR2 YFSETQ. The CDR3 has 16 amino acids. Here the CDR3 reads CASSRGREGSYNEQFF. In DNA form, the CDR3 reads TGCGCCAGCAGCCGAGGCCGGGAGGGCTCCTACAATGAGCAGTTCTTC.

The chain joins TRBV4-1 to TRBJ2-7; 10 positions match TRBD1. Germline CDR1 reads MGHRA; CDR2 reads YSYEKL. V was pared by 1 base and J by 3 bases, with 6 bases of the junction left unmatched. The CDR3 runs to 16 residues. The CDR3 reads CASSQVWGTGVYEQYF. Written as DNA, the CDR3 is TGCGCCAGCAGCCAAGTGTGGGGGACAGGGGTCTACGAGCAGTACTTC.

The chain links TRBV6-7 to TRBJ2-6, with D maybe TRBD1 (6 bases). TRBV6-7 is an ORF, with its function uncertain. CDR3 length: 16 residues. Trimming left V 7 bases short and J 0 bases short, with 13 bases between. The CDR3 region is CASTRGKSSGANVLTF. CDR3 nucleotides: TGTGCCAGCACTAGGGGGAAAAGCTCTGGGGCCAACGTCCTGACTTTC.

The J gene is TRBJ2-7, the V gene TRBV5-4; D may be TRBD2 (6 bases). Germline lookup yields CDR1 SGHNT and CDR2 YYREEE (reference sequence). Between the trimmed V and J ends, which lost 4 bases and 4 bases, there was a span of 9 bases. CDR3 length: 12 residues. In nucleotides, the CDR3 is TGTGCCAGCAGCAAGGGGAGGTACGAGCAGTACTTC. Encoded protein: CASSKGRYEQYF.

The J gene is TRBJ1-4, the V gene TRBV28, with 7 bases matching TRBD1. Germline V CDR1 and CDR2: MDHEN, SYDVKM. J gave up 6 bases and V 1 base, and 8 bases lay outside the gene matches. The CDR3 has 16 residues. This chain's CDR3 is CASSLSPWTGDEKLFF. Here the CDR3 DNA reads TGTGCCAGCAGTTTATCCCCTTGGACAGGCGATGAAAAACTGTTTTTT.

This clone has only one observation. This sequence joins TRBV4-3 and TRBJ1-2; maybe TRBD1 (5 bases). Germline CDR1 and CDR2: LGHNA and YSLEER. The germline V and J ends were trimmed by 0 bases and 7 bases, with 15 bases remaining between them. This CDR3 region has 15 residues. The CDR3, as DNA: TGCGCCAGCAGCCAAGATCAGGGACTGGTACGTGGCTACACCTTC. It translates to CASSQDQGLVRGYTF.

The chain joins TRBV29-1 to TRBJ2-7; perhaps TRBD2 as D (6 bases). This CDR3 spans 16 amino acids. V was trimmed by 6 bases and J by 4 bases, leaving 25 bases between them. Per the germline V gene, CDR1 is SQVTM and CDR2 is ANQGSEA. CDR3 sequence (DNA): TGCAGCGTGTCAAAGGTCGGGGCGGGGATTTGGTACGAGCAGTACTTC. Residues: CSVSKVGAGIWYEQYF.

The CDR3 coding sequence is TGTGCCAGCAGCCATACCACTAGCGTCAGCTCCTACAATGAGCAGTTCTTC. It encodes CASSHTTSVSSYNEQFF. This chain uses TRBV3-1 (or the pseudogene TRBV3-2) with TRBJ2-1; 7 bases map to TRBD2. The trim removed 3 bases at V and 0 bases at J, leaving 8 bases unmatched. The germline V gene encodes CDR1 LGHDT and CDR2 YNNKEL (reference sequence). CDR3 length: 17 amino acids.

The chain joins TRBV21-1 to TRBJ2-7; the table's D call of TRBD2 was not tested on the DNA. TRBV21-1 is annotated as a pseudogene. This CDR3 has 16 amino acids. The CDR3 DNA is TGTGCCAGCAGCAAAGTCGAGGCCCCCGGTCCTTCCGAGCAGTACTTC. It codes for CASSKVEAPGPSEQYF.

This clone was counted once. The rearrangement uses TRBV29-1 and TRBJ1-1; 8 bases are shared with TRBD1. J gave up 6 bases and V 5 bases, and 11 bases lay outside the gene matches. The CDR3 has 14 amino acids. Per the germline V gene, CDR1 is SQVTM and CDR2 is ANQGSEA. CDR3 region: CSVFDAGGISEAFF. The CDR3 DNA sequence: TGCAGCGTTTTCGACGCAGGGGGCATATCTGAAGCTTTCTTT.

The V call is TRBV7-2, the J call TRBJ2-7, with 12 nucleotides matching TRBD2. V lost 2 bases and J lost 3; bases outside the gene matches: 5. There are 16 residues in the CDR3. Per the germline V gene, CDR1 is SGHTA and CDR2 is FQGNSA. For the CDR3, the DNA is TGTGCCAGCAGCTTAAGGACTAGCGGGATAGTCTACGAGCAGTACTTC. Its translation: CASSLRTSGIVYEQYF.

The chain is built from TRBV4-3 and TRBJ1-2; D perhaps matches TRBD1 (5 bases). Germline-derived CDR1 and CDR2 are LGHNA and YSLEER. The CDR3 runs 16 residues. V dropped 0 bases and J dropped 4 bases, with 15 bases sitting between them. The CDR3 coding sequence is TGCGCCAGCAGCCAAGATTTCCGGGGGATTGGCTATGGCTACACCTTC. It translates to CASSQDFRGIGYGYTF.

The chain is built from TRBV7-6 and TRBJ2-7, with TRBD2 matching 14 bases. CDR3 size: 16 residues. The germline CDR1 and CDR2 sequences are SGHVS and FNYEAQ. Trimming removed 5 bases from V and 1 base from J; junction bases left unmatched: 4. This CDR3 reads CASSPGTSGGSYEQYF. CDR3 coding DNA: TGTGCCAGCAGCCCTGGGACTAGCGGGGGATCCTACGAGCAGTACTTC.

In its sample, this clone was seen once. The CDR3 reads CASSLDRVREKLFF. The CDR3, as DNA: TGTGCCAGCAGCCTAGACAGGGTACGGGAAAAACTGTTTTTT. The chain combines TRBV5-6 with TRBJ1-4; 7 nucleotides line up with TRBD1. Germline assignment: CDR1 SGHDT and CDR2 YYEEEE. The CDR3 contains 14 residues. The J segment lost 8 bases and the V segment lost 4 bases, leaving 8 bases of the junction unmatched. The variable domain in full, completed from reference TRBV5-6 and TRBJ1-4, reads DAGVTQSPTHLIKTRGQQVTLRCSPKSGHDTVSWYQQALGQGPQFIFQYYEEEERQRGNFPDRFSGHQFPNYSSELNVNALLLGDSALYLCASSLDRVREKLFFGSGTQLSVL.

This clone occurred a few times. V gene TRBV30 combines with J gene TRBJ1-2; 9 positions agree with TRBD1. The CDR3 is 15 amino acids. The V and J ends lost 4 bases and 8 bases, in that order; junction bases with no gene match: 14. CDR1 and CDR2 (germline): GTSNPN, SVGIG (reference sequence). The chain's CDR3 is CAWKRDRARIEGYTF. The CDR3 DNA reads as TGTGCCTGGAAGCGGGACAGGGCCCGGATTGAGGGCTACACCTTC.

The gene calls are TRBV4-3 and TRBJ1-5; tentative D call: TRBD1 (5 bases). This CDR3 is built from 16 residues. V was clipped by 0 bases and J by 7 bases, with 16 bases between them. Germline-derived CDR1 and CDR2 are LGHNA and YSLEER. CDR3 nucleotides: TGCGCCAGCAGCCAAGATGCCGGACACTCCCCCCAGCCCCAGCATTTT. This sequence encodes CASSQDAGHSPQPQHF.

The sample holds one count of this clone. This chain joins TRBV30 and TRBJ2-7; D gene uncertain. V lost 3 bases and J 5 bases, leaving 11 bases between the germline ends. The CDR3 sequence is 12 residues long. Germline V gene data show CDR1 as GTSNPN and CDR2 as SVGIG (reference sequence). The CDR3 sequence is CAWRSEIHEQYF. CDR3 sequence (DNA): TGTGCCTGGAGATCCGAGATCCACGAGCAGTACTTC.

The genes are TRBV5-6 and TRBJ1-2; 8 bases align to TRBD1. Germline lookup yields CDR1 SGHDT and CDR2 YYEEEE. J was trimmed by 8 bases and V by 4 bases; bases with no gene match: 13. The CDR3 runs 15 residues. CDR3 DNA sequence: TGTGCCAGCAGCCACCGACAGGGGCCAGCAAACGGCTACACCTTC. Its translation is CASSHRQGPANGYTF.

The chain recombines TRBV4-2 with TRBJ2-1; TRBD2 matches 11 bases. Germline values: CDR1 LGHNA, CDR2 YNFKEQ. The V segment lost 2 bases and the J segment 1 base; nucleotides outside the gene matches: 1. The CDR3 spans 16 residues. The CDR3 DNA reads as TGTGCCAGCAGCCAAACTAGCGGGAGTTCCTACAATGAGCAGTTCTTC. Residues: CASSQTSGSSYNEQFF.

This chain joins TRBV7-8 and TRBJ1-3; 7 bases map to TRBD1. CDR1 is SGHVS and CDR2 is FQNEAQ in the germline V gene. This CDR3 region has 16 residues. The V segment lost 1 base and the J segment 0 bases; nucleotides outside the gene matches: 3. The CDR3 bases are TGTGCCAGCAGCTTAGTAGGGACAGTCTCTGGAAACACCATATATTTT. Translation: CASSLVGTVSGNTIYF.

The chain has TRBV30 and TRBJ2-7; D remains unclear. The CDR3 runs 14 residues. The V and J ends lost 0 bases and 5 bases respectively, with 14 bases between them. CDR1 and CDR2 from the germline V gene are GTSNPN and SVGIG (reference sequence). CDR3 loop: CAWSVSRSLHEQYF. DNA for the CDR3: TGTGCCTGGAGTGTTTCCAGGTCCCTCCACGAGCAGTACTTC.

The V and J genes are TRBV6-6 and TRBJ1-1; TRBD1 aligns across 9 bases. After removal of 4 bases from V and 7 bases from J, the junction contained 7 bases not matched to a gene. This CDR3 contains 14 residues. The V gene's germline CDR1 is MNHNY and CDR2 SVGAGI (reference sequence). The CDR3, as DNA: TGTGCCAGCAGTTGGGACAGGGTTAAATTTGAAGCTTTCTTT. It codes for CASSWDRVKFEAFF.